The 3 T cell receptor beta chains reported below all come from one sample, sequenced in a study of cytomegalovirus exposure and HLA in healthy donors. PCR primers comprised 60 Vbeta and 13 Jbeta primers. TCRdb's table, derived via immunoSEQ multiplex PCR, lists solely in-frame clones and lacks some. Of about 97,000 clones in the sample, 65% to 85% are singletons; the top ten hold about 10%. Sequencing was carried out using PBMCs. These receptors came from a man aged 50-59 years in good health and CMV-seronegative.

The CDR3 DNA reads as TGTGCCGGAGCCCCGAGCGGGGGGCCCAATTTCGGGGAGCTGTTTTTT. It yields the protein CAGAPSGGPNFGELFF. V and J are TRBV5-3 and TRBJ2-2; 9 nucleotides align to TRBD2. TRBV5-3 is an ORF; its function is uncertain. The CDR3 spans 16 residues. V lost 10 bases to trimming and J lost 7 bases; unmatched junction nucleotides: 17.

This chain links TRBV27 with TRBJ1-2; no reliable D call. The V end lost 6 bases, the J end lost 2 bases, and 13 bases lay between the germline ends. Germline CDR1 is MNHEY and CDR2 is SMNVEV (reference sequence). This CDR3 spans 14 amino acids. The CDR3 is CASRAGSRNYGYTF. The CDR3 nucleotides read TGTGCCAGCAGGGCGGGATCAAGGAACTATGGCTACACCTTC.

This rearrangement joins TRBV11-2 to TRBJ2-3, with 11 bases fitting TRBD1. Losses at the gene ends were 5 bases for V and 6 bases for J; bases not matched to a gene: 7. Germline loops: CDR1 SGHAT, CDR2 FQNNGV. The CDR3 covers 15 residues. The CDR3 spells CASSEDGTGGDTQYF. The CDR3, as DNA: TGTGCCAGCAGCGAAGACGGGACAGGGGGGGATACGCAGTATTTT.